This T cell receptor (beta chain) was found in a study of blood T cells in healthy people across ages. Study background: Per two T cells, template switching captured roughly one barcoded beta molecule.

Study-level results: Relative to aged donors, long-lived donors carried more naive CD4+ cells and displayed higher diversity.

Trimming removed 2 bases from V and 3 bases from J, with 15 bases in between. The CDR3 spans 16 residues. The V gene's germline CDR1 is SGHTA and CDR2 FQGNSA. Caucasian, healthy and from Russia, the donors were aged between about 6 and 90. PBMCs were isolated at a quantity of at least 7 million per sample. This clonotype was found a few times. Its antigen is undetermined. The authors ran a second PCR of roughly 6 to 12 cycles using a sample-barcoded 5' primer and a J-beta primer mix. TCRdb re-derived calls from the 5' RACE reads in MiXCR, one entry per CDR3 protein. The sample lists roughly 1.5 million distinct CDR3 sequences; under 55% were seen once.

The clonotype comes from a woman aged 18-29 years in good health. The V call is TRBV7-2, the J call TRBJ2-3; possibly TRBD1 for D (7 bases). What was sequenced was blood. In DNA form, the CDR3 reads TGTGCCAGCAGCTTAAGGAGCAGGGGGGCGACAGATACGCAGTATTTT. Residues: CASSLRSRGATDTQYF.